The TCR beta chain under discussion was sequenced for a study of shared clonotypes between healthy human individuals. Study-wide findings and caveats: About 5% of naive CD4 clonotypes were shared across four donors.

Assay: immunoSEQ multiplex PCR; the TCRdb copy retains only in-frame clones and omits some. Among over a million clones, roughly 74% were seen once, and the ten largest hold roughly 0.55%. This clone was counted between two and nine times. Its antigen is as yet unknown. In germline, CDR1 is SGHRS, CDR2 YFSETQ. V shed 4 bases and J 5 bases; nucleotides not matched to a gene: 5. This CDR3 has 15 residues. V and J are TRBV5-1 and TRBJ2-1, with 11 nucleotides matching TRBD2. Sequenced input: memory CD4+ T cells from PBMCs. Subset indicated: CD45RA-negative fraction. The TCR was taken from a man between 18 and 35 years old in good health. Some clones in this sample may be carry-over from other donors' samples. The CDR3 sequence: CASSILAGVHNEQFF. The CDR3 coding sequence is TGCGCCAGCAGCATACTAGCGGGAGTCCACAATGAGCAGTTCTTC.